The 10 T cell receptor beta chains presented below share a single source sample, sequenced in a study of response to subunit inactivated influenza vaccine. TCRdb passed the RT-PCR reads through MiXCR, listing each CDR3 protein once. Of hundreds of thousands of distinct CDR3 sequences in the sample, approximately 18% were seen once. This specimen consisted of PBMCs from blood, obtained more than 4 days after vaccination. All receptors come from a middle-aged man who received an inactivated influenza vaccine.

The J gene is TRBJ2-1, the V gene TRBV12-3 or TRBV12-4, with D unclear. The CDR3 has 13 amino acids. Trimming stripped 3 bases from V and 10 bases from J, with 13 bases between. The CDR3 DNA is TGTGCCAGCAGTTTTAGTGGGAAGGGCGAGCAGTTCTTC. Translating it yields CASSFSGKGEQFF.

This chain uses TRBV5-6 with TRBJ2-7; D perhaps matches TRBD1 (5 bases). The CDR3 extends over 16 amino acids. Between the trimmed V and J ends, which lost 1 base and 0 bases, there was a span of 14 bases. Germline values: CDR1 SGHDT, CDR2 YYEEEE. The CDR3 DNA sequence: TGTGCCAGCAGCTTGTTAGGGGCATTGAGCTCCTACGAGCAGTACTTC. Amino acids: CASSLLGALSSYEQYF.

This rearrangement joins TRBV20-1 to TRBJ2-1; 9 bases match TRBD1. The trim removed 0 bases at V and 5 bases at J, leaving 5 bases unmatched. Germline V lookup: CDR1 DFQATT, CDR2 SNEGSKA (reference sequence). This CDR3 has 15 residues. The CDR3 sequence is CSARDLRTGDNEQFF. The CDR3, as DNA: TGCAGTGCTAGAGATTTGAGGACAGGGGACAATGAGCAGTTCTTC.

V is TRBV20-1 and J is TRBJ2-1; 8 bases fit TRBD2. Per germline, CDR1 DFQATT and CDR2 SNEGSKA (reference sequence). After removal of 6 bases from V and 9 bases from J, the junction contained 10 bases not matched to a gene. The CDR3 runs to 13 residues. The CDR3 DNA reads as TGCAGTGCGCGGGGGACTAGGATTGTTGAGCAGTTCTTC. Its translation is CSARGTRIVEQFF.

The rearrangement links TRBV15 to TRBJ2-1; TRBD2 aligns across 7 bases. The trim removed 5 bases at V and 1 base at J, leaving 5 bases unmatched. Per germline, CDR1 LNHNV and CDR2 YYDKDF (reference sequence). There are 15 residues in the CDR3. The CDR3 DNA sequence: TGTGCCACCAGCGAGGACGGGAGGTCCTACAATGAGCAGTTCTTC. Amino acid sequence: CATSEDGRSYNEQFF.

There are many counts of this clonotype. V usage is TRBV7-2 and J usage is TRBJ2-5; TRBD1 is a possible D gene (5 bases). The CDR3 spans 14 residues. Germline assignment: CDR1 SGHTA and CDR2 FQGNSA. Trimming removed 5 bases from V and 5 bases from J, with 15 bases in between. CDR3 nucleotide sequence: TGTGCCAGCAGCCCATCTGGGGCGGTGGAGACCCAGTACTTC. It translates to CASSPSGAVETQYF. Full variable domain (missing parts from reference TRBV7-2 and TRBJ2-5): GAGVSQSPSNKVTEKGKDVELRCDPISGHTALYWYRQSLGQGLEFLIYFQGNSAPDKSGLPSDRFSAERTGGSVSTLTIQRTQQEDSAVYLCASSPSGAVETQYFGPGTRLLVL.

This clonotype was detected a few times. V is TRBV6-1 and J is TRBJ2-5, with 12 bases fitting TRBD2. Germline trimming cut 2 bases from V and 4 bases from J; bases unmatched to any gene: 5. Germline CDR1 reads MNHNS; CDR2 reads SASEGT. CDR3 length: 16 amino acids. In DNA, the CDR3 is TGTGCCAGCAGTGAACTAGCGGGGGGGCGTCCAGAGACCCAGTACTTC. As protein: CASSELAGGRPETQYF.

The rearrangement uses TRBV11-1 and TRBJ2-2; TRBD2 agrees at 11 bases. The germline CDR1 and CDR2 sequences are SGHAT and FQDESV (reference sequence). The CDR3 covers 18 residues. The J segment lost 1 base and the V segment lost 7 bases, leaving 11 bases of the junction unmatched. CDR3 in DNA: TGTGCCAGCAACCATCCCCTCCTAGCGGGGGGGAACACCGGGGAGCTGTTTTTT. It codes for CASNHPLLAGGNTGELFF. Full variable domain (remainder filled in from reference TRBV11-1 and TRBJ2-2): EAEVAQSPRYKITEKSQAVAFWCDPISGHATLYWYRQILGQGPELLVQFQDESVVDDSQLPKDRFSAERLKGVDSTLKIQPAELGDSAMYLCASNHPLLAGGNTGELFFGEGSRLTVL.

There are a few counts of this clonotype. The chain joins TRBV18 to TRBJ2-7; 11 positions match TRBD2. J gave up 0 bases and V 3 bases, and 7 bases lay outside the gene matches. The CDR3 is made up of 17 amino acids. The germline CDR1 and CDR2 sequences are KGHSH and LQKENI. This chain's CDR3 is CASSPLKTSGTSYEQYF. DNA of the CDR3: TGTGCCAGCTCACCTCTCAAGACTAGCGGGACCTCCTACGAGCAGTACTTC.

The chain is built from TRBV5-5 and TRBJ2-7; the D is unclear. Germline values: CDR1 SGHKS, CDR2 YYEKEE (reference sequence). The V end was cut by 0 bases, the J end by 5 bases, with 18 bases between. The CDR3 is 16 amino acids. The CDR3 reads CASSLVERRLGNEQYF. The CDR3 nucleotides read TGTGCCAGCAGCTTGGTCGAACGGCGCCTGGGGAACGAGCAGTACTTC. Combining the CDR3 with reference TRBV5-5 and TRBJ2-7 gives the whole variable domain DAGVTQSPTHLIKTRGQQVTLRCSPISGHKSVSWYQQVLGQGPQFIFQYYEKEERGRGNFPDRFSARQFPNYSSELNVNALLLGDSALYLCASSLVERRLGNEQYFGPGTRLTVT.